The source of this T cell receptor (beta chain) is a study of blood T cell repertoires in COVID-19. The protocol was immunoSEQ multiplex PCR, while the TCRdb copy is restricted to in-frame clones and leaves out a portion. The sample includes around 35,000 clones, 89% seen only once; the top ten take around 6.1%. A single count supports this clone. Sample: peripheral blood. The source is a human donor in a cohort sampled during active COVID-19.

Here the CDR3 reads CASSVTGTSGETQYF. In DNA, the CDR3 is TGTGCCAGCAGCGTTACCGGGACTAGCGGGGAGACCCAGTACTTC. J is TRBJ2-5 and V is TRBV9; 12 nucleotides match TRBD2. Unmatched junction bases numbered 4, after V lost 2 bases and J lost 5 bases. Germline V gene data show CDR1 as SGDLS and CDR2 as YYNGEE. The CDR3 spans 15 residues.